There are a few counts of the clone carrying this T cell receptor beta chain. The antigen is unknown. V was cut by 3 bases and J by 1 base, with 6 bases left in between. Germline loops: CDR1 LNHDA, CDR2 SQIVND (reference sequence). There are 13 residues in the CDR3. These data are taken from a study of identical twins. The study's findings and limits: Beta clonotypes that were abundant in cord blood contained fewer insertions, a pattern absent from memory repertoires. Models came in too low on out-of-frame TCR alpha sharing in monozygotic twins. Beta out-of-frame twin sharing showed a weaker excess.

TCRdb reprocessed the 5' RACE reads via MiXCR and lists one record per CDR3 protein. Seen here are fewer than 250,000 distinct CDR3 sequences, 7% to 8.5% observed once, and the top ten hold around 5%. The sample was also linked to a second study, of yellow fever vaccine responses in identical twins. As that study records: Among the twins, the vaccine T cell response reportedly seemed partly convergent and partly personalized.

The rearrangement uses TRBV19 and TRBJ1-1; D call uncertain. The clonotype originates from a woman aged 18-35 years in good health. Sequencing was performed on CD8+ T cells sorted from blood. The CDR3 is CASSMSENTEAFF. In nucleotides, the CDR3 is TGTGCCAGTAGTATGTCCGAGAACACTGAAGCTTTCTTT.